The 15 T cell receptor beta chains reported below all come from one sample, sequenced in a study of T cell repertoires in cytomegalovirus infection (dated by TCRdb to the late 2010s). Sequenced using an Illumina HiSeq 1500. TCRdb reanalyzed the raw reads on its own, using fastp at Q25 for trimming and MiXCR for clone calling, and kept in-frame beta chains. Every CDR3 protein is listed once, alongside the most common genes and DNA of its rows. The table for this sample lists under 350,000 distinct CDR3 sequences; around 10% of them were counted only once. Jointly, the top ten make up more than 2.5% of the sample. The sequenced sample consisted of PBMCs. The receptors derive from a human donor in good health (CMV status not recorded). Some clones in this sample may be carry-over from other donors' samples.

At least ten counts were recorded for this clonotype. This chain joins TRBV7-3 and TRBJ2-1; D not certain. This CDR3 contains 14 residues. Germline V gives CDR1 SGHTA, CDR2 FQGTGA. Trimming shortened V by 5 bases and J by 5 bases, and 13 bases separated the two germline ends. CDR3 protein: CASSPFGSNNEQFF. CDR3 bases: TGTGCCAGCAGCCCGTTTGGGTCCAACAATGAGCAGTTCTTC.

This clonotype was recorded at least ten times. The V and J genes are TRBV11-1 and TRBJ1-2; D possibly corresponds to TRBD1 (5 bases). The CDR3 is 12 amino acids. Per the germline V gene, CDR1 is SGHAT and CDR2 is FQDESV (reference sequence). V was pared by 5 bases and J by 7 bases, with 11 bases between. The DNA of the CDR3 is TGTGCCAGCAGCCGGACACCGAGTGGCTACACCTTC. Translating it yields CASSRTPSGYTF.

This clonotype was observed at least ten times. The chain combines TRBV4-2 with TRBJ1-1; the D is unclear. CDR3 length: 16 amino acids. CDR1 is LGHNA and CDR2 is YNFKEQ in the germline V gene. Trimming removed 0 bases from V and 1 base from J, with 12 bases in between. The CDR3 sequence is CASSQDRGQANTEAFF. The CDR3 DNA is TGTGCCAGCAGCCAAGATCGAGGGCAGGCGAACACTGAAGCTTTCTTT.

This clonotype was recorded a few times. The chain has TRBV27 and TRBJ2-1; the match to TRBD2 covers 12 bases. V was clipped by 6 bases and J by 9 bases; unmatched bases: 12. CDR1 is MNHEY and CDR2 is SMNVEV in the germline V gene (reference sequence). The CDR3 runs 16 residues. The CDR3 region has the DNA TGTGCCAGCAGCCAACTAGCGGGGGGACGAATACGTGAGCAGTTCTTC. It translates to CASSQLAGGRIREQFF.

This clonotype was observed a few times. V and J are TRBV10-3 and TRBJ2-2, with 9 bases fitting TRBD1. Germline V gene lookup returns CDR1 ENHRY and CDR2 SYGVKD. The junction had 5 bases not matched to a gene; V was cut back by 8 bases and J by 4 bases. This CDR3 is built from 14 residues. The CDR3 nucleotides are TGTGCCATCCCGGACAGGGGAGGCACCGGGGAGCTGTTTTTT. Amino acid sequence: CAIPDRGGTGELFF.

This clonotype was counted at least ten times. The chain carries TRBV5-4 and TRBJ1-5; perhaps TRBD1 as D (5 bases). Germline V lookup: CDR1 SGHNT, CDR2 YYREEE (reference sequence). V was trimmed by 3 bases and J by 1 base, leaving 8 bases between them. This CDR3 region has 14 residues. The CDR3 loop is CASSWQGSNQPQHF. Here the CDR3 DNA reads TGTGCCAGCAGCTGGCAGGGAAGCAATCAGCCCCAGCATTTT.

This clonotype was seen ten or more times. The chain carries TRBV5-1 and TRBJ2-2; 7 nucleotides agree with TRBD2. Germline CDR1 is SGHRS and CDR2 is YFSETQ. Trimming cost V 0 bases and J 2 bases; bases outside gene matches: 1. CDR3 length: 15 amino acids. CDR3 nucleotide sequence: TGCGCCAGCAGCTTGGCTAGCGGAAACACCGGGGAGCTGTTTTTT. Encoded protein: CASSLASGNTGELFF.

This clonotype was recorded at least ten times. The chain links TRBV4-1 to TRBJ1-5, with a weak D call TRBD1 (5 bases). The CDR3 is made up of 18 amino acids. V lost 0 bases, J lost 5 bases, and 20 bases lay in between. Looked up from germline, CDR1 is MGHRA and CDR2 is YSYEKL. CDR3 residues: CASSQEGWKGARDQPQHF. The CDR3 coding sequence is TGCGCCAGCAGCCAAGAGGGGTGGAAAGGGGCGAGGGATCAGCCCCAGCATTTT.

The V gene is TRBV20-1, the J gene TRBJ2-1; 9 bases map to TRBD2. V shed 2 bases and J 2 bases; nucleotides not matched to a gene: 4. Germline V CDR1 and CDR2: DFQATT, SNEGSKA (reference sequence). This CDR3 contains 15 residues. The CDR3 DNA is TGCAGTGCTAGACGGACTAGCGACCCCTACAATGAGCAGTTCTTC. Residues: CSARRTSDPYNEQFF.

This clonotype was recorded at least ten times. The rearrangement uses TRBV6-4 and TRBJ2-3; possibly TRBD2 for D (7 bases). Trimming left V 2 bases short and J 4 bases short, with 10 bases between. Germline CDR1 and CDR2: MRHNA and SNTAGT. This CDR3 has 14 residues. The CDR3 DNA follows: TGTGCCAGCAGTGACGGGGGGGGCCCAGATACGCAGTATTTT. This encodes CASSDGGGPDTQYF.

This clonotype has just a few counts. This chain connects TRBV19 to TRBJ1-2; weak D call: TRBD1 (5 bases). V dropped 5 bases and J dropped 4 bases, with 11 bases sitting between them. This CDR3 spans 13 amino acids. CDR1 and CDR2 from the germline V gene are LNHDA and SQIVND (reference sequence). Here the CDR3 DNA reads TGTGCCAGTAGTCCGGGACGGCTCTATGGCTACACCTTC. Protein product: CASSPGRLYGYTF.

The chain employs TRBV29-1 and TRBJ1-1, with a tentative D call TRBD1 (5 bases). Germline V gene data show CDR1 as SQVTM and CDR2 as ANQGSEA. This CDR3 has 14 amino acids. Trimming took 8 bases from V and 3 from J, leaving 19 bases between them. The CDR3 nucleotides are TGCAGCCCACCCCTTGCCAGGGTGTACACTGAAGCTTTCTTT. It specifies CSPPLARVYTEAFF.

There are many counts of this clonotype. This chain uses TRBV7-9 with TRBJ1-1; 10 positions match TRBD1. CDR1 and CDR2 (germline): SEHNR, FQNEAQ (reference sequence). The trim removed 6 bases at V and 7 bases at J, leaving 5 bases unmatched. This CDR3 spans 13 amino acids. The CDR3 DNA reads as TGTGCCAGCAGGGACAGGGGGATCGGTGAAGCTTTCTTT. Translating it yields CASRDRGIGEAFF.

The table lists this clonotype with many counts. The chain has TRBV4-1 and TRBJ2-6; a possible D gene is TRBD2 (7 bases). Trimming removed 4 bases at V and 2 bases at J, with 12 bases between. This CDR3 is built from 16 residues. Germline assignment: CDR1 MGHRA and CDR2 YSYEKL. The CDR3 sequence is CASSLREGAGANVLTF. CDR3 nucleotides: TGCGCCAGCAGCCTCAGGGAGGGGGCTGGGGCCAACGTCCTGACTTTC.

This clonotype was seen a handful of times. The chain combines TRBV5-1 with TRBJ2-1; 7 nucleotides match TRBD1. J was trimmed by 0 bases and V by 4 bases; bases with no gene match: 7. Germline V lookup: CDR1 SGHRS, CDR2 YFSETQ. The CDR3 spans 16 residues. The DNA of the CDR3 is TGCGCCAGCAGCCTGACCTACAGGGGCTCCTACAATGAGCAGTTCTTC. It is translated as CASSLTYRGSYNEQFF.